This note documents a single T cell receptor (beta chain) sequence. No antigen is known for it. Treatment of patients with chemo-refractory metastatic non-small-cell lung cancer consisted of focal radiation plus CTLA-4 blockade with ipilimumab. TCRdb's table, derived via immunoSEQ multiplex PCR, lists solely in-frame clones and lacks some. The sample shows 55,000 to 65,000 clones, 60% to 80% of them seen only once. Per germline, CDR1 LNHNV and CDR2 YYDKDF (reference sequence). The CDR3 extends over 16 amino acids. Trimming cost V 2 bases and J 3 bases; bases outside gene matches: 5. This entry belongs to a study of radiotherapy plus CTLA-4 blockade in lung cancer. At the level of the study: Among enrolled patients, 15% to 20% responded and less than 40% achieved disease control. Regarding the study as a whole: Radiotherapy plus ipilimumab was followed by expansion in blood of tumor-derived TCR clones.

The TCR was taken from a human donor with non-small cell lung cancer who had a complete response to radiotherapy plus ipilimumab. This sequence joins TRBV15 and TRBJ1-5; 9 bases map to TRBD1. The sequences come from peripheral blood, collected from a patient treated with radiotherapy plus ipilimumab. The CDR3 DNA reads TGTGCCACCAGCAGACCGGGACAGGGTGTCAATCAGCCCCAGCATTTT. Translating it yields CATSRPGQGVNQPQHF.